The 17 T cell receptor beta chains listed next were all sequenced from one sample in a study of blood T cell repertoires in COVID-19. Sequencing used immunoSEQ multiplex PCR; TCRdb keeps in-frame clones, though not all of them. Counted here are roughly 170,000 clones, approximately 81% occurring once; the ten biggest clones make up over 5%. Input material: peripheral blood. Receptor source: a woman between 45 and 60 years old with COVID-19, enrolled during active disease.

This chain joins TRBV21-1 and TRBJ2-5; TRBD2 is the table's D call, not checked against the DNA. TRBV21-1 is an annotated pseudogene. The CDR3 contains 16 residues. In DNA, the CDR3 is TGTGCCAGCATAACGACTAGCGGGGGGCAACAAGAGACCCAGTACTTC. Translated: CASITTSGGQQETQYF.

This sequence joins TRBV6-5 and TRBJ2-7; a weak D match, TRBD2 (7 bases). V was cut by 0 bases and J by 2 bases, with 11 bases left in between. CDR1 is MNHEY, CDR2 SVGAGI, per germline. This CDR3 comprises 15 residues. DNA for the CDR3: TGTGCCAGCAGTTACTCGAAGGGGGGGCCCTACGAGCAGTACTTC. This translates into CASSYSKGGPYEQYF.

This clone has only a few counts. The chain carries TRBV5-1 and TRBJ1-5; D possibly corresponds to TRBD1 (5 bases). Trimming cost V 4 bases and J 4 bases, with 15 bases left between them. The length of the CDR3 is 15 residues. Per the germline V gene, CDR1 is SGHRS and CDR2 is YFSETQ. In DNA, the CDR3 is TGCGCCAGCAGCCTAAATTTTGACAGTAATCAGCCCCAGCATTTT. Translation: CASSLNFDSNQPQHF.

The chain carries TRBV12-3 or TRBV12-4 and TRBJ1-1, with 7 bases matching TRBD1. With 5 bases clipped from V and 5 bases from J, the junction kept 5 bases outside the gene matches. This CDR3 is built from 13 residues. The DNA for the CDR3 is TGTGCCAGCAGTATTACAGGGGAAACTGAAGCTTTCTTT. This gives the protein CASSITGETEAFF.

This chain connects TRBV3-1 (or the pseudogene TRBV3-2) to TRBJ1-1; a possible D gene is TRBD1 (5 bases). Trimming took off 0 bases at V and 4 bases at J, with 18 bases between the two ends. Germline lookup yields CDR1 LGHDT and CDR2 YNNKEL (reference sequence). The CDR3 is made up of 17 amino acids. The CDR3 bases are TGTGCCAGCAGCCAAGATTGGTGGCAGGGCAGAGGCACTGAAGCTTTCTTT. Translating gives CASSQDWWQGRGTEAFF.

This clone appeared a few times. This chain links TRBV7-6 with TRBJ1-6, with D possibly TRBD1 on 6 matching bases. Germline V CDR1 and CDR2: SGHVS, FNYEAQ. CDR3 length: 18 residues. V shed 0 bases and J shed 0 bases, with 12 bases lying between them. This CDR3 reads CASSLAAGQFSYNSPLHF. The CDR3 bases are TGTGCCAGCAGCTTAGCAGCCGGACAGTTCTCCTATAATTCACCCCTCCACTTT.

This chain links TRBV27 with TRBJ2-7, with TRBD2 identical over 7 bases. V lost 2 bases and J lost 3; bases outside the gene matches: 7. This CDR3 contains 15 residues. Germline V gives CDR1 MNHEY, CDR2 SMNVEV (reference sequence). The CDR3: CASSLTSSGYYEQYF. The CDR3 nucleotides are TGTGCCAGCAGTTTAACGTCTAGCGGATACTACGAGCAGTACTTC.

The rearrangement uses TRBV11-2 and TRBJ1-5; D remains ambiguous. Germline CDR1 reads SGHAT; CDR2 reads FQNNGV. Trimming pared 4 bases from V and 0 bases from J, leaving 7 bases between. This CDR3 has 14 residues. The CDR3 sequence: CASSSGSSNQPQHF. DNA of the CDR3: TGTGCCAGCAGCTCTGGCTCTAGCAATCAGCCCCAGCATTTT.

The J gene is TRBJ1-4, the V gene TRBV29-1, with D unclear. Trimming stripped 5 bases from V and 8 bases from J, with 9 bases between. The CDR3 is 11 amino acids. Germline V gene sequence: CDR1 SQVTM, CDR2 ANQGSEA. CDR3 region: CSVPAGEKLFF. Written as DNA, the CDR3 is TGCAGCGTTCCAGCGGGGGAAAAACTGTTTTTT.

The chain employs TRBV5-1 and TRBJ2-3; D remains unclear. V lost 4 bases and J 0 bases, leaving 3 bases between the germline ends. The CDR3 extends over 12 amino acids. CDR1 is SGHRS and CDR2 is YFSETQ in the germline V gene. The CDR3 here is CASSRSTDTQYF. CDR3 bases: TGCGCCAGCAGCCGTAGCACAGATACGCAGTATTTT.

This clone has at least ten counts. V is TRBV4-2 and J is TRBJ2-2, with TRBD1 identical over 7 bases. The CDR3 extends over 15 amino acids. With V trimmed by 1 base and J by 2 bases, 1 base remained unmatched. CDR1 and CDR2 (germline): LGHNA, YNFKEQ. This CDR3 reads CASSQGQGNTGELFF. CDR3 nucleotide sequence: TGTGCCAGCAGCCAAGGACAGGGAAACACCGGGGAGCTGTTTTTT.

This clone was recorded once. This sequence joins TRBV11-3 and TRBJ2-7, with D possibly being TRBD2 (5 bases). The CDR3 is 17 amino acids. The germline V and J ends were trimmed by 1 base and 6 bases, with 22 bases remaining between them. In germline, CDR1 is SGHNT, CDR2 YENEEA. In DNA, the CDR3 is TGTGCCAGCAGCTTAGTTTTCTTTGGCCGAGCGGATTCCGAGCAGTACTTC. Translation: CASSLVFFGRADSEQYF.

The chain couples TRBV27 to TRBJ2-1, with 10 bases that match TRBD2. The germline gives CDR1 MNHEY, CDR2 SMNVEV (reference sequence). This CDR3 comprises 16 residues. The V and J ends lost 5 bases and 7 bases, in that order; junction bases with no gene match: 11. The CDR3 DNA reads TGTGCCAGCAGTGGGCCTAGCGGGGGAATAAGGAATGAGCAGTTCTTC. This codes for CASSGPSGGIRNEQFF.

J is TRBJ1-1 and V is TRBV7-9, with unresolved D. V was clipped by 3 bases and J by 0 bases, with 8 bases between them. The CDR3 is 14 residues long. CDR1 is SEHNR, CDR2 FQNEAQ, per germline (reference sequence). DNA of the CDR3: TGTGCCAGCAGCTTTGGTCCTATGAACACTGAAGCTTTCTTT. Amino acids: CASSFGPMNTEAFF. The full variable domain, rest sourced from reference TRBV7-9 and TRBJ1-1, is DTGVSQNPRHKITKRGQNVTFRCDPISEHNRLYWYRQTLGQGPEFLTYFQNEAQLEKSRLLSDRFSAERPKGSFSTLEIQRTEQGDSAMYLCASSFGPMNTEAFFGQGTRLTVV.

The chain employs TRBV5-1 and TRBJ1-5; 8 bases are shared with TRBD1. The CDR3 is 16 amino acids. The V segment lost 0 bases and the J segment 4 bases; nucleotides outside the gene matches: 6. CDR1 is SGHRS, CDR2 YFSETQ, per germline. The CDR3 sequence: CASSLDGTGDNQPQHF. CDR3 DNA: TGCGCCAGCAGCTTGGACGGGACAGGCGATAATCAGCCCCAGCATTTT.

As regards this clone: Relative to the germline gene, one junction end is altered; a read error may explain this. V is TRBV11-3 and J is TRBJ2-1; D might be TRBD2 (6 bases). CDR1 is SGHNT, CDR2 YENEEA, per germline. The CDR3 loop spans 15 amino acids. CDR3 in DNA: TGTGCCAGCAGCTTCAGCCGGGACTCCGACAATGAGCAGTTCTTC. Translating it yields CASSFSRDSDNEQFF.

The chain recombines TRBV4-3 with TRBJ1-5; tentatively, D is TRBD1 (6 bases). Germline loops: CDR1 LGHNA, CDR2 YSLEER. The CDR3 is 17 residues long. V was cut by 0 bases and J by 7 bases, with 19 bases left in between. CDR3: CASSQDLETGGRQPQHF. Written as DNA, the CDR3 is TGCGCCAGCAGCCAAGACTTGGAGACCGGGGGGCGACAGCCCCAGCATTTT.